The clone carrying this T cell receptor (beta chain) was recorded a few times. Antigen unknown. This sample was included in a study of identical twins. Template switching (which added a universal primer site) was used, and cDNA carried unique molecular identifiers. From the 5' RACE reads, TCRdb called clonotypes with MiXCR, one entry per CDR3 protein. The sample records about 890,000 distinct CDR3 sequences, around an eighth being singletons. Germline V gene lookup returns CDR1 MGHRA and CDR2 YSYEKL. V was pared by 1 base and J by 5 bases, with 15 bases between. This CDR3 contains 16 residues. General study points: The study found that models underestimated out-of-frame TCR alpha sharing in monozygotic twins. Twin pairs' shared out-of-frame alpha sequences were enriched in low generation probability.

A further study also used this sample, focusing on yellow fever vaccine responses in identical twins.

What was sequenced was PBMCs. The sequence derives from a young woman in good health. The V and J genes are TRBV4-1 and TRBJ2-1; D tentatively reads TRBD1 or TRBD2 (6 bases each). The CDR3 is CASSQVGGSLDNEQFF. The CDR3 nucleotides read TGCGCCAGCAGCCAAGTAGGGGGGAGTCTTGACAATGAGCAGTTCTTC.